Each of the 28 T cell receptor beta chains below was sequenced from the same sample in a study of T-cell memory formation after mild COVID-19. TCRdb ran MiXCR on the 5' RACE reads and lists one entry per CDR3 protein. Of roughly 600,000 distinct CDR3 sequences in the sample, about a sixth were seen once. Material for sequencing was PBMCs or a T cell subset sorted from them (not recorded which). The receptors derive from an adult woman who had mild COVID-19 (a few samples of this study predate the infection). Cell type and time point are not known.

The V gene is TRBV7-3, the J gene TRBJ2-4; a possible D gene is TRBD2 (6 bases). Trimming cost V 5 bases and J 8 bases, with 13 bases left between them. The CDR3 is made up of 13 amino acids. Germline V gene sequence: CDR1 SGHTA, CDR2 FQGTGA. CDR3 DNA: TGTGCCAGCAGCCTGACTAGTTGGGACATTCAGTACTTC. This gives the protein CASSLTSWDIQYF.

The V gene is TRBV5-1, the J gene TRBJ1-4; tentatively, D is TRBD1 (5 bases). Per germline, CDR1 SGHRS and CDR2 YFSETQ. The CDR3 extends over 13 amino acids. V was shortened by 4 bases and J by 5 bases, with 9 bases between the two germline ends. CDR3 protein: CASSPGGNEKLFF. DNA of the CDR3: TGCGCCAGCAGCCCCGGGGGGAATGAAAAACTGTTTTTT. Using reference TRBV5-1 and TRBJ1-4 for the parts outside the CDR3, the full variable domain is KAGVTQTPRYLIKTRGQQVTLSCSPISGHRSVSWYQQTPGQGLQFLFEYFSETQRNKGNFPGRFSGRQFSNSRSEMNVSTLELGDSALYLCASSPGGNEKLFFGSGTQLSVL.

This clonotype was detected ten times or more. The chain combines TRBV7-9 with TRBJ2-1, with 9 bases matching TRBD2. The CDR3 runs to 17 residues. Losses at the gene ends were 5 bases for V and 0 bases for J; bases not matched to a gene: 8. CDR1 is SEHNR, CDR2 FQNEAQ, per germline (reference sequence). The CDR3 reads CASSAGTSPYSYNEQFF. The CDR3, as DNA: TGTGCCAGCAGCGCGGGGACTAGCCCCTACTCCTACAATGAGCAGTTCTTC.

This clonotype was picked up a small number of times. Here the CDR3 DNA reads TGCGCCAGCAGCCATGGGACGGAGGCCCCGATTGACAATGAGCAGTTCTTC. Translated, it gives CASSHGTEAPIDNEQFF. The chain recombines TRBV4-1 with TRBJ2-1, with D perhaps given as TRBD1 or TRBD2 (5 bases each). Germline loops: CDR1 MGHRA, CDR2 YSYEKL. CDR3 length equals 17 residues. V lost 3 bases, J lost 5 bases, and 20 bases lay in between.

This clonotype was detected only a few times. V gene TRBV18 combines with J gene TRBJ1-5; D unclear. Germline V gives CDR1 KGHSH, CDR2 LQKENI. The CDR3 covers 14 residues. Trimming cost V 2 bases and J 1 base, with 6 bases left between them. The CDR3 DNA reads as TGTGCCAGCTCACCAGGGAGCAGCAATCAGCCCCAGCATTTT. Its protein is CASSPGSSNQPQHF.

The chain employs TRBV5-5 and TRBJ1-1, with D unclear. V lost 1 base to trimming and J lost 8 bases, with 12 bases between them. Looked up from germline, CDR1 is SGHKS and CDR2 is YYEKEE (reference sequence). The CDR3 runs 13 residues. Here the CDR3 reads CASSLLTGKEAFF. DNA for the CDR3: TGTGCCAGCAGCTTGCTAACCGGGAAGGAAGCTTTCTTT.

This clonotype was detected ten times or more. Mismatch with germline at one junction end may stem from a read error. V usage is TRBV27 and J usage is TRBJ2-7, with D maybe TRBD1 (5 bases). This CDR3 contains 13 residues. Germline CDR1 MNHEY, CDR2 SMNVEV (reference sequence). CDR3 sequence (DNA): TGTGCCAGCAGCTTATCAGGGTCCTACGAGCAGTACTTC. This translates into CASSLSGSYEQYF.

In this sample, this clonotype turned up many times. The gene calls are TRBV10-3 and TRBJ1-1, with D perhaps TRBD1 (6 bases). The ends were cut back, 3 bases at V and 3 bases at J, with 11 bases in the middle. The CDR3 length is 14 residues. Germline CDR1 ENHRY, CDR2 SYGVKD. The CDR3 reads CAISDGRGDTEAFF. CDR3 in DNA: TGTGCCATCAGTGATGGCAGGGGAGACACTGAAGCTTTCTTT.

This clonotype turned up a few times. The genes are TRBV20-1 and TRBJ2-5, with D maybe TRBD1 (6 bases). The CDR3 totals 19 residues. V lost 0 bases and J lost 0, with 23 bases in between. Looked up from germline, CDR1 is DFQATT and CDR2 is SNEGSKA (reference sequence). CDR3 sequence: CSARDSQGRYRSHQETQYF. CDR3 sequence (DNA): TGCAGTGCTAGAGACAGCCAGGGGCGTTACAGGTCCCACCAAGAGACCCAGTACTTC.

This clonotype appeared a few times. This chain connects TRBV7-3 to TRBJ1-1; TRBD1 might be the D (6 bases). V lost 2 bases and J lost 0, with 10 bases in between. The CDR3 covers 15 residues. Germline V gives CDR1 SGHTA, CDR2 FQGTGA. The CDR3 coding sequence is TGTGCCAGCAGCTTAGACAGGTTATTGAACACTGAAGCTTTCTTT. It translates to CASSLDRLLNTEAFF.

The CDR3 sequence: CSAPGGTDSNQPQHF. The CDR3 DNA reads TGCAGTGCTCCGGGGGGGACAGATAGCAATCAGCCCCAGCATTTT. The rearrangement uses TRBV20-1 and TRBJ1-5, with 7 bases identical to TRBD1. There are 15 residues in the CDR3. The ends lost 5 bases at V and 0 bases at J; junction bases unmatched: 7. The germline CDR1 and CDR2 sequences are DFQATT and SNEGSKA (reference sequence).

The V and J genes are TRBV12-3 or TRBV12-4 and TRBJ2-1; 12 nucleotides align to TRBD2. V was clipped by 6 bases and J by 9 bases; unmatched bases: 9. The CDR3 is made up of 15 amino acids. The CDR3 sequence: CASRRKLAGGAEQFF. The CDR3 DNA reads TGTGCCAGCAGGCGCAAACTAGCGGGGGGAGCTGAGCAGTTCTTC.

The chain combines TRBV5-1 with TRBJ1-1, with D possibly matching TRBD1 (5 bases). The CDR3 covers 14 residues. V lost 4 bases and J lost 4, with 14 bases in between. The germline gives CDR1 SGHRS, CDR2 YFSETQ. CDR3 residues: CASSEIRGVTEAFF. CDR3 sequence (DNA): TGCGCCAGCAGCGAGATAAGGGGAGTCACTGAAGCTTTCTTT. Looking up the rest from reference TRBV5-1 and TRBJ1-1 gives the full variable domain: KAGVTQTPRYLIKTRGQQVTLSCSPISGHRSVSWYQQTPGQGLQFLFEYFSETQRNKGNFPGRFSGRQFSNSRSEMNVSTLELGDSALYLCASSEIRGVTEAFFGQGTRLTVV.

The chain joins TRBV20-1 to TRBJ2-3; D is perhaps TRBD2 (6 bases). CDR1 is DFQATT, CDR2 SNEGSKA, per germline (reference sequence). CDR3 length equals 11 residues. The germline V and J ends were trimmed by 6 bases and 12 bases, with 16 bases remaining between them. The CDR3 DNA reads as TGCAGTGCCTCTGGCGGGACGGATCAGTATTTT. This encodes CSASGGTDQYF.

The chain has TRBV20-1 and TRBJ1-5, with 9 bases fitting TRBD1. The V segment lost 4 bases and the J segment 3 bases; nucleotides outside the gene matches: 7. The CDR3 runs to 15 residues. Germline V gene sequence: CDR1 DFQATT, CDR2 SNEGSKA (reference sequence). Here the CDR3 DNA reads TGCAGTGCTATTACCGGGACAGGGCACAATCAGCCCCAGCATTTT. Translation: CSAITGTGHNQPQHF.

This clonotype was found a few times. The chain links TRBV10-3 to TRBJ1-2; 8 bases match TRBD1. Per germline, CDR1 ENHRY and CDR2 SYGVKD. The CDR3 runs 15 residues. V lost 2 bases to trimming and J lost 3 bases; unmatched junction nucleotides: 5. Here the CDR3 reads CAISEGPGQDYGYTF. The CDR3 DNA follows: TGTGCCATCAGTGAGGGTCCGGGACAGGACTATGGCTACACCTTC.

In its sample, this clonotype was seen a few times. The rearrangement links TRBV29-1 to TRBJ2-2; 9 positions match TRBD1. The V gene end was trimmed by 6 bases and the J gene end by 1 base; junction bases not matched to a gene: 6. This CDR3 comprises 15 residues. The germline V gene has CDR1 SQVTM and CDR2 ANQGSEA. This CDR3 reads CSVLPGQGNTGELFF. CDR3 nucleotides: TGCAGCGTACTCCCGGGACAGGGGAACACCGGGGAGCTGTTTTTT.

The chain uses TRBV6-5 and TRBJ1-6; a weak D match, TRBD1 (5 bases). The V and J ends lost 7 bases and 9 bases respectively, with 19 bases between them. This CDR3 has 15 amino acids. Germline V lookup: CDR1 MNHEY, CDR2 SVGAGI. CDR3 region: CASTLSGGEGSPLHF. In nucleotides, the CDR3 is TGTGCCAGCACCCTAAGTGGGGGAGAGGGTTCACCCCTCCACTTT.

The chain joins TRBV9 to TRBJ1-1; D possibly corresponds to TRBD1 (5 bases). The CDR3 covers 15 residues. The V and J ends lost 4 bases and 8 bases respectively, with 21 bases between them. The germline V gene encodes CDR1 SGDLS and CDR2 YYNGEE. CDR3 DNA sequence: TGTGCCAGCAGCCCGGACCTCGGAGGGACCACAGAAGCTTTCTTT. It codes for CASSPDLGGTTEAFF.

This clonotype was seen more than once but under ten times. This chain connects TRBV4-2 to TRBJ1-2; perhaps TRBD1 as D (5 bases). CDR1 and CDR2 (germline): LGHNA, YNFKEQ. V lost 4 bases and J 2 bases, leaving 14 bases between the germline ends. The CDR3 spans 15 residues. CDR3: CASSPSGGENYGYTF. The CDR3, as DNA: TGTGCCAGCAGCCCCTCGGGGGGGGAGAACTATGGCTACACCTTC.

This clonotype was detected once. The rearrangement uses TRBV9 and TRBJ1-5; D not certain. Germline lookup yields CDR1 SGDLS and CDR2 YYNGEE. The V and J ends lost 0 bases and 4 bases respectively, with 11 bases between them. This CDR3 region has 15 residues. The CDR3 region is CASSVVGRDNQPQHF. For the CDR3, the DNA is TGTGCCAGCAGCGTAGTTGGAAGGGATAATCAGCCCCAGCATTTT. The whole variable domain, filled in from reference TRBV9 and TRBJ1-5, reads DSGVTQTPKHLITATGQRVTLRCSPRSGDLSVYWYQQSLDQGLQFLIQYYNGEERAKGNILERFSAQQFPDLHSELNLSSLELGDSALYFCASSVVGRDNQPQHFGDGTRLSIL.

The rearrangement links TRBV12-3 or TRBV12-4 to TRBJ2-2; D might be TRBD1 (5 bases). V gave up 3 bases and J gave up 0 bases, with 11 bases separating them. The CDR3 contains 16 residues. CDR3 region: CASSFPRQTNTGELFF. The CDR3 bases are TGTGCCAGCAGTTTCCCGAGACAGACGAACACCGGGGAGCTGTTTTTT.

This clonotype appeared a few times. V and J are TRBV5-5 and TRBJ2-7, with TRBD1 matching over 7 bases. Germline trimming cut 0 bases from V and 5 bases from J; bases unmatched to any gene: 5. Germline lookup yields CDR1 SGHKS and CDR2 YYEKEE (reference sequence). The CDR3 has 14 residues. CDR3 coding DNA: TGTGCCAGCAGCTTGGTGACAGGGTCCCACGAGCAGTACTTC. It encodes CASSLVTGSHEQYF.

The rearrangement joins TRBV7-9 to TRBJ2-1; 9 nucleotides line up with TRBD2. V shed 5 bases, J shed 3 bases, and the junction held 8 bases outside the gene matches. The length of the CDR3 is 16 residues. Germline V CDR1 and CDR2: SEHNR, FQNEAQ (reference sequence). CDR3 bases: TGTGCCAGCAGCCGAGGACTAGCGAGTGTCTACAATGAGCAGTTCTTC. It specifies CASSRGLASVYNEQFF.

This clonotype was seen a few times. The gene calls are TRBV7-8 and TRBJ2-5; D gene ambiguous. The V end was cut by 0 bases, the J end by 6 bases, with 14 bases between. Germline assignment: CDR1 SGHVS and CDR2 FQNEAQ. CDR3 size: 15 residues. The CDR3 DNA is TGTGCCAGCAGCTTAGCGCAAGGGATCGTACAGACCCAGTACTTC. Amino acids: CASSLAQGIVQTQYF. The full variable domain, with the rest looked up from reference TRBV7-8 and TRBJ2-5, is GAGVSQSPRYKVAKRGQDVALRCDPISGHVSLFWYQQALGQGPEFLTYFQNEAQLDKSGLPSDRFFAERPEGSVSTLKIQRTQQEDSAVYLCASSLAQGIVQTQYFGPGTRLLVL.

This CDR3 is CASSSTSGSTYEQYF. The CDR3 coding sequence is TGTGCCAGCAGCTCCACTAGCGGGAGCACCTACGAGCAGTACTTC. The rearrangement links TRBV7-8 to TRBJ2-7, with 11 positions matching TRBD2. V was clipped by 4 bases and J by 2 bases; unmatched bases: 4. The CDR3 totals 15 residues. Germline V CDR1 and CDR2: SGHVS, FQNEAQ.

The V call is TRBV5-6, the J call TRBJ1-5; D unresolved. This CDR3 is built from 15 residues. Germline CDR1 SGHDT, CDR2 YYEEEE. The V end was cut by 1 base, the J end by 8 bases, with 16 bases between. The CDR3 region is CASSLSGNVLKPQHF. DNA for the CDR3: TGTGCCAGCAGCTTGTCAGGAAATGTCCTAAAGCCCCAGCATTTT.

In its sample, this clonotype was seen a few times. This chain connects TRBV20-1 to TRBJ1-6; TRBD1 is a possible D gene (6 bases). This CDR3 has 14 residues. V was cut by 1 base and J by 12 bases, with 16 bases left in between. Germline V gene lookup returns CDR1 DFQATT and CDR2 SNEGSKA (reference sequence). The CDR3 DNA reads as TGCAGTGCTAGAGTAGGAGGGGGAGAGGGACCCCTCCACTTT. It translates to CSARVGGGEGPLHF.